This T cell receptor (beta chain) was identified during a study of T-cell reconstitution after alpha-beta-depleted transplantation in children. CDR1 and CDR2 from the germline V gene are MGHDK and SYGVNS. This CDR3 contains 14 residues. Trimming removed 6 bases at V and 4 bases at J, with 15 bases between. Unique molecular identifiers were incorporated during preparation of the TCRbeta library. TCRdb re-called the PCR reads through MiXCR, storing one row per CDR3 protein. Of 700,000 to 950,000 distinct CDR3 sequences in the sample, around 17% were seen once. This clonotype was seen a handful of times. The antigen is undetermined. Study-level findings and limits: Diversity and T-cell counts at one year after transplant derived mostly from new T cells.

The chain uses TRBV25-1 and TRBJ1-1; D call uncertain. The receptor was isolated from a male patient younger than 18 who had a stem cell transplant for acute lymphoblastic leukemia, so the T cells may come from the graft donor. The sample was PBMCs, mostly from graft donor cells, taken 360 days after TCRalphabeta/CD19-depleted stem cell transplant. CDR3 protein: CASSMGVGFTEAFF. The CDR3 DNA sequence: TGTGCCAGCAGCATGGGTGTAGGGTTCACTGAAGCTTTCTTT.